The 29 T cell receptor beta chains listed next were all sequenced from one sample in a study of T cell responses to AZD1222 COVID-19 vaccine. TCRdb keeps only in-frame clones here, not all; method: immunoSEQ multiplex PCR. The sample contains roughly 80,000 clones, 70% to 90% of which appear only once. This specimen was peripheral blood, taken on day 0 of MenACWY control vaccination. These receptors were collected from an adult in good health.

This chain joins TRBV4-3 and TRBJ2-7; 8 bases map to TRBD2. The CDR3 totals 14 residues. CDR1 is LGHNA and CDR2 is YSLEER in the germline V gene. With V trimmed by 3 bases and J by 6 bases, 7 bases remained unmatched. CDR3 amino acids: CASSQGLAGGEQYF. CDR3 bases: TGCGCCAGCAGCCAGGGGCTAGCGGGTGGCGAGCAGTACTTC.

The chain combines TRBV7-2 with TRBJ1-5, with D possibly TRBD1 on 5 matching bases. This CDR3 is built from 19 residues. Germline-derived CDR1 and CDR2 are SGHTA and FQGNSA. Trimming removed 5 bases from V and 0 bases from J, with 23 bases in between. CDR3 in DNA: TGTGCCAGCAGCCCCGGGGAAGGGGCGATGGTGTATAGCAATCAGCCCCAGCATTTT. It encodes CASSPGEGAMVYSNQPQHF.

CDR3 in amino acids: CASSQGQLHGELFF. CDR3 sequence (DNA): TGCGCCAGCAGCCAGGGACAGCTTCACGGGGAGCTGTTTTTT. This rearrangement joins TRBV5-1 to TRBJ2-2; 7 bases are a match to TRBD1. In germline, CDR1 is SGHRS, CDR2 YFSETQ. CDR3 length: 14 amino acids. V lost 4 bases and J lost 7; bases outside the gene matches: 7.

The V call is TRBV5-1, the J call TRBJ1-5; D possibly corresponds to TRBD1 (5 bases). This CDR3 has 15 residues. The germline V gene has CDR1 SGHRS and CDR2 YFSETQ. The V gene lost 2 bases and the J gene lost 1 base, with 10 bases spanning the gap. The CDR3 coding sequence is TGCGCCAGCAGCTTCGCTGGGGCAAGCAATCAGCCCCAGCATTTT. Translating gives CASSFAGASNQPQHF.

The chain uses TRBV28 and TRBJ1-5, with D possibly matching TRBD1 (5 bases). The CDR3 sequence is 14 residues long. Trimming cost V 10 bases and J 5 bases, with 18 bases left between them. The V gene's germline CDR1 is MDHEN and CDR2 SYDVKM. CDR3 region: CATTTGGRHQPQHF. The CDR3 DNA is TGTGCCACCACCACGGGGGGGAGGCATCAGCCCCAGCATTTT.

This CDR3 is CASSFSGELFF. The CDR3 DNA sequence: TGTGCCAGCAGTTTTTCCGGGGAGCTGTTTTTT. The chain has TRBV12-3 or TRBV12-4 and TRBJ2-2; no definite D call. Trimming stripped 3 bases from V and 6 bases from J, with 2 bases between. The CDR3 is 11 amino acids.

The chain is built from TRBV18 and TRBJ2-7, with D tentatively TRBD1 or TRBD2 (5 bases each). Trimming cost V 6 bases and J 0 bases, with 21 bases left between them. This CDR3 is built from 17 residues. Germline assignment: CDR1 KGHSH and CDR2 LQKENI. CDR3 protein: CASSLGMGRWSSYEQYF. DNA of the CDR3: TGTGCCAGCTCGCTCGGAATGGGACGGTGGAGCTCCTACGAGCAGTACTTC.

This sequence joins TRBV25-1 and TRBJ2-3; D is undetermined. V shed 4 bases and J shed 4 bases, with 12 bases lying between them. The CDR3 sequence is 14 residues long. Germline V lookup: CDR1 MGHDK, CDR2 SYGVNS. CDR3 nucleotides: TGTGCCAGCAGTGGACAATCGGAGCCAGATACGCAGTATTTT. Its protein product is CASSGQSEPDTQYF. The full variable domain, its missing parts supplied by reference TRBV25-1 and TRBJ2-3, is EADIYQTPRYLVIGTGKKITLECSQTMGHDKMYWYQQDPGMELHLIHYSYGVNSTEKGDLSSESTVSRIRTEHFPLTLESARPSHTSQYLCASSGQSEPDTQYFGPGTRLTVL.

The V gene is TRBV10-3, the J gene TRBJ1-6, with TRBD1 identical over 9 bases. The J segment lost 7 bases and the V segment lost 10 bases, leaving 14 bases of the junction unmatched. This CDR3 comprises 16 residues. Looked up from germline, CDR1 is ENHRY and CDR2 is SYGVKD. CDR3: CATKTGTGWGNSPLHF. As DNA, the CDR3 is TGTGCCACTAAAACCGGGACAGGGTGGGGGAATTCACCCCTCCACTTT.

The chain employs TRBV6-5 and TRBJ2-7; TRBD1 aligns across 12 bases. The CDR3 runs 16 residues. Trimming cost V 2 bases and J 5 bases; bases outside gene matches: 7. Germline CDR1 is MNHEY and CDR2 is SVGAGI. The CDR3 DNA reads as TGTGCCAGCAGTTACGCCTCCGGGACAGGGGGCGACGAGCAGTACTTC. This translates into CASSYASGTGGDEQYF.

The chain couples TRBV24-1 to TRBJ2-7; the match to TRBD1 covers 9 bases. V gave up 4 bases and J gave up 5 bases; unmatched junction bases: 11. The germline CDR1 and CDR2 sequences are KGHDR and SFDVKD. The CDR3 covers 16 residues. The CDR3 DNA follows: TGTGCCACCAGTGACACCCCCGGGACAGGGATCGACGAGCAGTACTTC. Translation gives CATSDTPGTGIDEQYF.

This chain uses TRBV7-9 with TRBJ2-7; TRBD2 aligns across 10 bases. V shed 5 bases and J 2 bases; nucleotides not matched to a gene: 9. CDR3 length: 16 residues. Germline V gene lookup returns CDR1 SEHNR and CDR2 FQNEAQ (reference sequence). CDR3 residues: CASSPRAGTSAYEQYF. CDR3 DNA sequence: TGTGCCAGCAGCCCAAGAGCGGGGACTAGCGCCTACGAGCAGTACTTC.

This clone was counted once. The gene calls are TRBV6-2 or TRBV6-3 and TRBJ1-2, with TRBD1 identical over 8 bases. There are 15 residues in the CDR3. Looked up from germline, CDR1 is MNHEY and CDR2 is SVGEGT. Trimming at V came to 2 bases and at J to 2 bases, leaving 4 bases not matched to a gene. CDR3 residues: CASSYDGQGNYGYTF. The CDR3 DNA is TGTGCCAGCAGTTACGACGGACAGGGAAACTATGGCTACACCTTC.

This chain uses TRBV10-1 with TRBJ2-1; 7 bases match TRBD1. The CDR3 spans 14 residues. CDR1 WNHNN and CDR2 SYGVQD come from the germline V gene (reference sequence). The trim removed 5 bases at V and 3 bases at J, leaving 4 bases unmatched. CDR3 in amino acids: CASSTGASYNEQFF. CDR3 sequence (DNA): TGCGCCAGCAGTACAGGGGCCAGCTACAATGAGCAGTTCTTC.

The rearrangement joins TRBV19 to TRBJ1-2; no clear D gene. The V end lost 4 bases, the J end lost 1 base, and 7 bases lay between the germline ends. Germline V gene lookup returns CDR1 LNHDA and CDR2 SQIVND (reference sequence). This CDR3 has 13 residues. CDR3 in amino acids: CASSSDSNYGYTF. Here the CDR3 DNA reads TGTGCCAGTAGTAGTGATAGTAACTATGGCTACACCTTC.

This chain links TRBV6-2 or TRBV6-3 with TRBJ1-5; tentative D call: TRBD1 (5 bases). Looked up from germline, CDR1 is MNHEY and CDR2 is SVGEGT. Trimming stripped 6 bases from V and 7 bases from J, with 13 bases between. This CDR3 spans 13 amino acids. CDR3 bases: TGTGCCAGCAGCTCAAGGGGAAGGCAGCCCCAGCATTTT. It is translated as CASSSRGRQPQHF.

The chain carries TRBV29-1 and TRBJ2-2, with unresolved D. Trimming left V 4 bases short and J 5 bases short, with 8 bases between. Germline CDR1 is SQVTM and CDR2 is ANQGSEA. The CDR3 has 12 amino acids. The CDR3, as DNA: TGCAGCGTTGGGGGTGGAACCGGGGAGCTGTTTTTT. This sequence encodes CSVGGGTGELFF.

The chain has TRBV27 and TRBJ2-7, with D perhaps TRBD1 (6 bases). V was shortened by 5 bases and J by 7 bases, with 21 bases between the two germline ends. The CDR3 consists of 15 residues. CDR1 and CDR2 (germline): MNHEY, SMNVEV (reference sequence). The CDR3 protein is CASSMGTTFSREQYF. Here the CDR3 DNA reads TGTGCCAGCAGTATGGGGACAACTTTCTCTCGGGAGCAGTACTTC.

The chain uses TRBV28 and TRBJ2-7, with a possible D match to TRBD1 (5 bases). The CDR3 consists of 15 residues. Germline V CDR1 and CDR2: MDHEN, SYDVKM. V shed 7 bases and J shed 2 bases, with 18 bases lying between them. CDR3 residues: CASIAAPGPTYEQYF. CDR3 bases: TGTGCCAGCATAGCAGCTCCAGGGCCCACCTACGAGCAGTACTTC.

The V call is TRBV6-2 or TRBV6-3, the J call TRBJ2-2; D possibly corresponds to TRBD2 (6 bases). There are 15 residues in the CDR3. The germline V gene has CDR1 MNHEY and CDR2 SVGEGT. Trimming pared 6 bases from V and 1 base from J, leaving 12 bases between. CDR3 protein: CASSEWGGNTGELFF. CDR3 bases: TGTGCCAGCAGCGAGTGGGGAGGGAACACCGGGGAGCTGTTTTTT.

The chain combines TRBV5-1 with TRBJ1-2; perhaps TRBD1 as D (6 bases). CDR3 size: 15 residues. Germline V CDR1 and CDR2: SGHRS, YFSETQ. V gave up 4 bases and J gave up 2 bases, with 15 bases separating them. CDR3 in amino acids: CASSAGTPINYGYTF. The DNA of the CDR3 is TGCGCCAGCAGCGCCGGGACACCGATCAACTATGGCTACACCTTC.

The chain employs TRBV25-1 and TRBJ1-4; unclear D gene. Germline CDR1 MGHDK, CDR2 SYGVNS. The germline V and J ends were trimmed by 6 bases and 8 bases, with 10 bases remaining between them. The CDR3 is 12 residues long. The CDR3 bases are TGTGCCAGCAGCCTCGGAGGGGAAAAACTGTTTTTT. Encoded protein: CASSLGGEKLFF. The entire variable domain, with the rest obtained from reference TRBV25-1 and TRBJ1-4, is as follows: EADIYQTPRYLVIGTGKKITLECSQTMGHDKMYWYQQDPGMELHLIHYSYGVNSTEKGDLSSESTVSRIRTEHFPLTLESARPSHTSQYLCASSLGGEKLFFGSGTQLSVL.

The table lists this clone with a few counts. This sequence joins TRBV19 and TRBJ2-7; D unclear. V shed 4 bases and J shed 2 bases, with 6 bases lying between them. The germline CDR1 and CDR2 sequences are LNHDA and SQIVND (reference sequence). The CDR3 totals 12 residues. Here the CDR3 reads CASSKSTYEQYF. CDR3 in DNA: TGTGCCAGTAGTAAATCTACCTACGAGCAGTACTTC.

CDR3 DNA: TGTGCCAGCAGCTCGGAAACGGGACCGAGGCCCCACACCGGGGAGCTGTTTTTT. This codes for CASSSETGPRPHTGELFF. This sequence joins TRBV7-9 and TRBJ2-2; D is possibly TRBD1 or TRBD2 (5 bases each). The length of the CDR3 is 18 residues. V lost 4 bases to trimming and J lost 3 bases, with 21 bases between them. Per germline, CDR1 SEHNR and CDR2 FQNEAQ (reference sequence).

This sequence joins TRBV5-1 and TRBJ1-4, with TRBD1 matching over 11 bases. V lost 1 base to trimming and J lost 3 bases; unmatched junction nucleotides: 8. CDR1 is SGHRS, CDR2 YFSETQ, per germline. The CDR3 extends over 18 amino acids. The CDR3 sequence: CASSLRGTGGAANEKLFF. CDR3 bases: TGCGCCAGCAGCTTGCGTGGGACAGGGGGTGCCGCTAATGAAAAACTGTTTTTT.

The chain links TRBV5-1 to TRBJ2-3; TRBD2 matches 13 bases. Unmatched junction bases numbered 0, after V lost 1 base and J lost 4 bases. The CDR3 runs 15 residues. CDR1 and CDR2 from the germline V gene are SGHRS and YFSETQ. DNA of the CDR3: TGCGCCAGCAGCTTGACTAGCGGGAGGGCAGATACGCAGTATTTT. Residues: CASSLTSGRADTQYF.

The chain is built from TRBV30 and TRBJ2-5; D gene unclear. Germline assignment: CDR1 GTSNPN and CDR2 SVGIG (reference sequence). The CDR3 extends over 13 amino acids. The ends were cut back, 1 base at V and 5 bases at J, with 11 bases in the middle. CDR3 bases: TGTGCCTGGAGTGGGACCGAACGCGAGACCCAGTACTTC. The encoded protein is CAWSGTERETQYF.

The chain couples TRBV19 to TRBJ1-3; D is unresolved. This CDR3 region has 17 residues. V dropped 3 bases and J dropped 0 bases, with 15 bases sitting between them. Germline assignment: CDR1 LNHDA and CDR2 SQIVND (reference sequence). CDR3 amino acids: CASSIGARRLSGNTIYF. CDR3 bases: TGTGCCAGTAGTATCGGAGCAAGGCGGCTCTCTGGAAACACCATATATTTT.

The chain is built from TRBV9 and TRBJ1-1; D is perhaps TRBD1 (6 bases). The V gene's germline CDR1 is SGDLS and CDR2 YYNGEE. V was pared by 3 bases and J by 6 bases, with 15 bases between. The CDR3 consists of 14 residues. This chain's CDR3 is CASSGHTGTPEAFF. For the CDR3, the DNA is TGTGCCAGCAGCGGGCATACAGGGACCCCTGAAGCTTTCTTT.